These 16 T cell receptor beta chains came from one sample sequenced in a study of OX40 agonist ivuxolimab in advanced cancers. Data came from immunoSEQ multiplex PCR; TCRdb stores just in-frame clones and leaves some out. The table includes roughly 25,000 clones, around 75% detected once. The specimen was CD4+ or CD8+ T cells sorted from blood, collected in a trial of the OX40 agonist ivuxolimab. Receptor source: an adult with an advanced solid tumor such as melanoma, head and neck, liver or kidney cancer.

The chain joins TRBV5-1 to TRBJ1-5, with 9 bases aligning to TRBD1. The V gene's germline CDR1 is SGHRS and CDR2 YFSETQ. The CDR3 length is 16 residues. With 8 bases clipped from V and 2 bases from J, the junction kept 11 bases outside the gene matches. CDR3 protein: CASPGQGSDGNQPQHF. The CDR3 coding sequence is TGCGCCAGTCCGGGACAGGGATCTGATGGCAATCAGCCCCAGCATTTT.

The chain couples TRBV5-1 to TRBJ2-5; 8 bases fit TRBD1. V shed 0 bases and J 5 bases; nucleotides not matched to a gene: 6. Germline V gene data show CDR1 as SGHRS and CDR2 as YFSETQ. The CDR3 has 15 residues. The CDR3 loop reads CASSLAQGAWETQYF. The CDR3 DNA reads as TGCGCCAGCAGCTTGGCCCAGGGGGCATGGGAGACCCAGTACTTC.

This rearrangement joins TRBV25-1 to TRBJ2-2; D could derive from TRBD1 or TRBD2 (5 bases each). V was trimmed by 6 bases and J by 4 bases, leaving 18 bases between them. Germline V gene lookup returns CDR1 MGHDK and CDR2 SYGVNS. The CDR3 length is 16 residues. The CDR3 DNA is TGTGCCAGCAGGGCCGGTGGGGGAATGGGCACCGGGGAGCTGTTTTTT. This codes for CASRAGGGMGTGELFF.

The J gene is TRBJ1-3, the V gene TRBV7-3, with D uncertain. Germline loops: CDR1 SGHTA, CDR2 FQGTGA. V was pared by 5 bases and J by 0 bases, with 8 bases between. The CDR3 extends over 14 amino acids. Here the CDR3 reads CASSTGASGNTIYF. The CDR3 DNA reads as TGTGCCAGCAGCACCGGTGCCTCTGGAAACACCATATATTTT.

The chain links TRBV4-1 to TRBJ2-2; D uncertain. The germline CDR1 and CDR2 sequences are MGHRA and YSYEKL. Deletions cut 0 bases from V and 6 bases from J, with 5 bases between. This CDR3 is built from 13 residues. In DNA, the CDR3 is TGCGCCAGCAGCCAAGATCTGGCCGGGGAGCTGTTTTTT. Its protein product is CASSQDLAGELFF.

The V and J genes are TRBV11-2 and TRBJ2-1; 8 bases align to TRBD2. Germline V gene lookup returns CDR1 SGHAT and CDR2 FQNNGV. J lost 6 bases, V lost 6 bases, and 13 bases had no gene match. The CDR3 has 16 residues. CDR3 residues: CASRISPGGGGNEQFF. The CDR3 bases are TGTGCCAGCAGAATAAGCCCGGGGGGGGGCGGCAATGAGCAGTTCTTC.

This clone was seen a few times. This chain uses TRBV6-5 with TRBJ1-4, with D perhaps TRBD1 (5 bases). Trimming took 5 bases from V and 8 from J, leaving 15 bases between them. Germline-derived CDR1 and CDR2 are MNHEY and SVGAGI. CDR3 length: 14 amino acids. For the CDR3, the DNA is TGTGCCAGCAGTGAAATTTATTGGGGCGAAAAACTGTTTTTT. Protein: CASSEIYWGEKLFF.

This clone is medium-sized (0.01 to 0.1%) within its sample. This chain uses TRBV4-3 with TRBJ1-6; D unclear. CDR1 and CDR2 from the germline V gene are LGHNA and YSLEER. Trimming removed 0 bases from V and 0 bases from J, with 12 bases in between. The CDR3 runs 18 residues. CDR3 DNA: TGCGCCAGCAGCCAAGAGAGCCAGATGAGCTCCTATAATTCACCCCTCCACTTT. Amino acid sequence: CASSQESQMSSYNSPLHF.

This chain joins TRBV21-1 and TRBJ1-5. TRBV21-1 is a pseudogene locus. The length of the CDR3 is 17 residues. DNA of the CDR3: TGTGCCAGCAGCAAATCCAGCAACCTGGAAGGCAATCAGCCCCAGCATTTT. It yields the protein CASSKSSNLEGNQPQHF.

CDR3 protein: CASLAGGLTNTQYF. The CDR3 DNA sequence: TGTGCCAGTCTAGCGGGGGGCCTCACGAATACGCAGTATTTT. The chain recombines TRBV19 with TRBJ2-3; 11 bases map to TRBD2. CDR3 size: 14 residues. The J segment lost 7 bases and the V segment lost 8 bases, leaving 8 bases of the junction unmatched. Per germline, CDR1 LNHDA and CDR2 SQIVND (reference sequence).

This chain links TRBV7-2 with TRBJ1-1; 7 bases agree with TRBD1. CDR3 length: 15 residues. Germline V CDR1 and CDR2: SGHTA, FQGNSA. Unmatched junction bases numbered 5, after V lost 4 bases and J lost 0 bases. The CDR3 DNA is TGTGCCAGCAGCTCTTGGACAGGTTTGAACACTGAAGCTTTCTTT. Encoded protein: CASSSWTGLNTEAFF.

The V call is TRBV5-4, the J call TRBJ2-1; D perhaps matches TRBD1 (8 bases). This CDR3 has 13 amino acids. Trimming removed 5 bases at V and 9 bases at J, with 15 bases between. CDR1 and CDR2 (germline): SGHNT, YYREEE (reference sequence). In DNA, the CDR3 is TGTGCCAGCAGTAAGGACAGGGAGGGTGAGCAGTTCTTC. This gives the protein CASSKDREGEQFF.

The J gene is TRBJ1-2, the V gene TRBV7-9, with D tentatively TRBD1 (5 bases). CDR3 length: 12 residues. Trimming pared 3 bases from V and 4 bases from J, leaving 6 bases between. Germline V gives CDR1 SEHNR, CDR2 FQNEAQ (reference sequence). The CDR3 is CASSLGVYGYTF. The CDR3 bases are TGTGCCAGCAGCTTGGGGGTCTATGGCTACACCTTC. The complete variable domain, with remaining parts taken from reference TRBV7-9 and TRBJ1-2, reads DTGVSQNPRHKITKRGQNVTFRCDPISEHNRLYWYRQTLGQGPEFLTYFQNEAQLEKSRLLSDRFSAERPKGSFSTLEIQRTEQGDSAMYLCASSLGVYGYTFGSGTRLTVV.

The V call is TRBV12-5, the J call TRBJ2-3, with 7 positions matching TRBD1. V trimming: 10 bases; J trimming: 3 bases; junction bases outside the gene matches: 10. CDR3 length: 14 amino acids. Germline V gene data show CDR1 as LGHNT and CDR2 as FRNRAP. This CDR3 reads CATVKGARTDTQYF. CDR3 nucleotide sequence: TGTGCTACCGTGAAGGGGGCGAGAACAGATACGCAGTATTTT.

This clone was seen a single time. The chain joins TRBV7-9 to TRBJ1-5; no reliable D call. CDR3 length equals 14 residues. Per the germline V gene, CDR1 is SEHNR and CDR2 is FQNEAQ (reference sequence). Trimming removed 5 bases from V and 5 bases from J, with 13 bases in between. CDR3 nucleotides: TGTGCCAGCAGCCCCTGGTCAGACCATCAGCCCCAGCATTTT. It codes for CASSPWSDHQPQHF.

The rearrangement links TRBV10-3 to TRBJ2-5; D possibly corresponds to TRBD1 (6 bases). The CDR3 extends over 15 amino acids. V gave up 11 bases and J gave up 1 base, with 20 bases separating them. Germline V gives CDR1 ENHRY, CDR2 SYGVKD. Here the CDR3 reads CASGVRQGTQETQYF. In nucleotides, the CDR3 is TGTGCCTCTGGCGTGAGGCAGGGGACCCAAGAGACCCAGTACTTC.